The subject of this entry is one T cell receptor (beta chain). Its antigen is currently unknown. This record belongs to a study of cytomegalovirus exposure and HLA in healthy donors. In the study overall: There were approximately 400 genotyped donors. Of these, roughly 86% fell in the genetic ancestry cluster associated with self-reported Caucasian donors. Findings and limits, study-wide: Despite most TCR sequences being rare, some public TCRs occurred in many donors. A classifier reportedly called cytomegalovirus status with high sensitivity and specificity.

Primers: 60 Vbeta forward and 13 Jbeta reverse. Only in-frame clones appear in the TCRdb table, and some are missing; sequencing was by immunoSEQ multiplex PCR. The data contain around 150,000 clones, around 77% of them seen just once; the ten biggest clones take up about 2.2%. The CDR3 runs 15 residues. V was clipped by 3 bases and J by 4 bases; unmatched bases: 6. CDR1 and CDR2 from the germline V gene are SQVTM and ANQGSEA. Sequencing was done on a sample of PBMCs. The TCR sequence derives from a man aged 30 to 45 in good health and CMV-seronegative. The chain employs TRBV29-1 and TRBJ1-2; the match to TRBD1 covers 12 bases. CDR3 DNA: TGCAGCGTTGATCCGGGACAGGGGGCCGGCTATGGCTACACCTTC. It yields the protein CSVDPGQGAGYGYTF.